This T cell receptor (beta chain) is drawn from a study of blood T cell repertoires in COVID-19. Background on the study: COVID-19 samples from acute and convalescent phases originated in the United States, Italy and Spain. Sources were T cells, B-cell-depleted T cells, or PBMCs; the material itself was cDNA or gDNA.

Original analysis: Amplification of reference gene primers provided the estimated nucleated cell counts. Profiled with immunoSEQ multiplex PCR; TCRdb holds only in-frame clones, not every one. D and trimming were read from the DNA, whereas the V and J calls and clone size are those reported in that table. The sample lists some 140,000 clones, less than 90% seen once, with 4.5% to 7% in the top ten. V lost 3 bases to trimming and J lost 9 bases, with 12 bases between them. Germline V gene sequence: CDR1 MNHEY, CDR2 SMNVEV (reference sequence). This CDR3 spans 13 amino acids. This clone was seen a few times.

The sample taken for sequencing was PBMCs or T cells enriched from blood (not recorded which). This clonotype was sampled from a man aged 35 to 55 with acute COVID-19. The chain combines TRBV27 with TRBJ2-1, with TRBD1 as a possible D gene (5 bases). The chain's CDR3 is CASSFSRQTEQFF. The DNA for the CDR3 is TGTGCCAGCAGTTTCAGCCGACAGACTGAGCAGTTCTTC.